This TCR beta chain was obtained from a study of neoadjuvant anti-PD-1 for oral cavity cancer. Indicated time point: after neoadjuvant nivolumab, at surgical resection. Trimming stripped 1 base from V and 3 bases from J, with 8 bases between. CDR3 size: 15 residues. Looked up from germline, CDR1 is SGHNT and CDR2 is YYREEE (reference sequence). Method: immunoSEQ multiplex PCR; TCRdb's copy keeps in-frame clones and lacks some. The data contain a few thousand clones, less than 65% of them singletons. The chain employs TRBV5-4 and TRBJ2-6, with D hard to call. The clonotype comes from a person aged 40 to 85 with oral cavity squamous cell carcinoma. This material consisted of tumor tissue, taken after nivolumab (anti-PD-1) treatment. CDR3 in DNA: TGTGCCAGCAGCTTGAGGACCTTTGGGGCCAACGTCCTGACTTTC. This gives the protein CASSLRTFGANVLTF.